Included here is one TCR beta chain sequence, with context. Assay used: immunoSEQ multiplex PCR; TCRdb lists only in-frame clones, some missing. The table lists around 24,000 clones, over 75% of them singletons. The data belong to a study of blood T cell repertoires in COVID-19. Study-level information: Samples representing acute and convalescent COVID-19 were sourced from the United States, Italy and Spain. T cells, B-cell-depleted T cells, or PBMCs supplied cDNA or gDNA.

The CDR3 is 12 amino acids. Germline CDR1 is GTSNPN and CDR2 is SVGIG (reference sequence). V was cut by 8 bases and J by 3 bases, with 13 bases left in between. The rearrangement uses TRBV30 and TRBJ1-1; no clear D gene. The clonotype originates from a man aged 45-65 years with active or convalescent COVID-19. Sequencing was carried out using peripheral blood. The CDR3, as DNA: TGTGCCGGAGGGAGGGCGTACACTGAAGCTTTCTTT. This codes for CAGGRAYTEAFF.